The 25 T cell receptor beta chains below were found in one sample sequenced in a study of blood T cell repertoires in COVID-19. Here immunoSEQ multiplex PCR was the method, and the copy in TCRdb shows in-frame clones only, minus some. This sample has 55,000 to 90,000 clones, with 85% to 90% found just once. The sequenced material came from peripheral blood. These receptors all stem from a human donor in a cohort sampled during active COVID-19.

The chain uses TRBV30 and TRBJ1-2; D unresolved. Germline CDR1 and CDR2: GTSNPN and SVGIG (reference sequence). The CDR3 covers 12 residues. Trimming removed 3 bases at V and 8 bases at J, with 13 bases between. The CDR3 loop is CAWRSSGGGYTF. For the CDR3, the DNA is TGTGCCTGGAGATCATCCGGAGGGGGCTACACCTTC.

This sequence joins TRBV29-1 and TRBJ2-4, with 8 bases fitting TRBD1. The CDR3 is 15 amino acids. CDR1 is SQVTM and CDR2 is ANQGSEA in the germline V gene. With 6 bases clipped from V and 5 bases from J, the junction kept 12 bases outside the gene matches. CDR3: CSVLARGTGQNIQYF. The CDR3 DNA follows: TGCAGCGTCTTGGCCAGGGGGACAGGACAAAACATTCAGTACTTC.

This clone was observed once. This rearrangement joins TRBV5-1 to TRBJ1-1; D is unresolved. The CDR3 is 15 residues long. The germline V gene has CDR1 SGHRS and CDR2 YFSETQ. With 0 bases removed from V and 1 base from J, the gap between germline ends came to 10 bases. The CDR3 loop reads CASSLDGGWNTEAFF. The CDR3 DNA is TGCGCCAGCAGCTTGGATGGCGGGTGGAACACTGAAGCTTTCTTT.

CDR3 amino acids: CASSNIMGGGEQYF. CDR3 coding DNA: TGTGCCAGCAGCAATATCATGGGGGGTGGCGAGCAGTACTTC. This rearrangement joins TRBV11-2 to TRBJ2-7, with D maybe TRBD2 (6 bases). Looked up from germline, CDR1 is SGHAT and CDR2 is FQNNGV. Trimming stripped 5 bases from V and 6 bases from J, with 17 bases between. This CDR3 has 14 amino acids.

The rearrangement joins TRBV11-3 to TRBJ2-1, with 12 positions matching TRBD2. Germline CDR1 reads SGHNT; CDR2 reads YENEEA. This CDR3 comprises 16 residues. The V segment lost 5 bases and the J segment 4 bases; nucleotides outside the gene matches: 6. CDR3 sequence reads: CASSPPGLAGYNEQFF. The CDR3 DNA reads TGTGCCAGCAGCCCGCCCGGACTAGCGGGGTACAATGAGCAGTTCTTC.

The J gene is TRBJ1-5, the V gene TRBV15; D not resolved. The CDR3 sequence is 17 residues long. CDR1 and CDR2 from the germline V gene are LNHNV and YYDKDF (reference sequence). Trimming removed 0 bases at V and 0 bases at J, with 12 bases between. The DNA for the CDR3 is TGTGCCACCAGCAGAGAGCATAGCATGCTTAGCAATCAGCCCCAGCATTTT. It is translated as CATSREHSMLSNQPQHF.

This rearrangement joins TRBV5-1 to TRBJ2-5, with a possible D match to TRBD2 (6 bases). This CDR3 spans 16 amino acids. The germline CDR1 and CDR2 sequences are SGHRS and YFSETQ. The V gene lost 0 bases and the J gene lost 5 bases, with 17 bases spanning the gap. The CDR3 loop is CASSLDAAGGRETQYF. The CDR3 region has the DNA TGCGCCAGCAGCTTGGACGCTGCGGGTGGGAGGGAGACCCAGTACTTC.

V and J are TRBV7-3 and TRBJ2-7; a weak D match, TRBD1 (5 bases). This CDR3 has 16 residues. The germline gives CDR1 SGHTA, CDR2 FQGTGA. Trimming removed 4 bases from V and 3 bases from J, with 19 bases in between. The CDR3 DNA is TGTGCCAGCAGCTCCCAGGGCCCTACGACTTTCTACGAGCAGTACGTC. Protein product: CASSSQGPTTFYEQYV.

The chain combines TRBV2 with TRBJ2-7; D is ambiguous. There are 13 residues in the CDR3. Germline-derived CDR1 and CDR2 are SNHLY and FYNNEI. V was trimmed by 3 bases and J by 3 bases, leaving 9 bases between them. The CDR3 DNA reads as TGTGCCAGCAGTGATCCCTTGAGCTACGAGCAGTACGTC. This translates into CASSDPLSYEQYV.

The chain uses TRBV28 and TRBJ2-7, with D possibly TRBD1 on 6 matching bases. Per germline, CDR1 MDHEN and CDR2 SYDVKM. The CDR3 loop spans 14 amino acids. Trimming shortened V by 6 bases and J by 1 base, and 13 bases separated the two germline ends. CDR3 sequence: CASSSGTRSYEQYV. DNA for the CDR3: TGTGCCAGCAGCTCCGGGACACGGTCCTACGAGCAGTACGTC.

The chain recombines TRBV2 with TRBJ1-5; tentative D call: TRBD1 (5 bases). The CDR3 length is 13 residues. Germline CDR1 and CDR2: SNHLY and FYNNEI. Trimming shortened V by 6 bases and J by 4 bases, and 10 bases separated the two germline ends. DNA of the CDR3: TGTGCCAGCAGGACAGAGTCTAATCAGCCCCAGCATTTT. Translating gives CASRTESNQPQHF. Complete variable domain (other parts from reference TRBV2 and TRBJ1-5): EPEVTQTPSHQVTQMGQEVILRCVPISNHLYFYWYRQILGQKVEFLVSFYNNEISEKSEIFDDQFSVERPDGSNFTLKIRSTKLEDSAMYFCASRTESNQPQHFGDGTRLSIL.

The chain has TRBV30 and TRBJ1-3; TRBD1 is a possible D gene (5 bases). The CDR3 runs 14 residues. V dropped 6 bases and J dropped 0 bases, with 12 bases sitting between them. Germline CDR1 GTSNPN, CDR2 SVGIG (reference sequence). The CDR3 spells CACPRQGSGNTIYF. The CDR3 region has the DNA TGTGCCTGCCCGCGCCAGGGCTCTGGAAACACCATATATTTT.

V usage is TRBV30 and J usage is TRBJ1-2; D unclear. The V gene's germline CDR1 is GTSNPN and CDR2 SVGIG (reference sequence). The germline V and J ends were trimmed by 1 base and 6 bases, with 12 bases remaining between them. There are 13 residues in the CDR3. The CDR3 nucleotides are TGTGCCTGGAGTGAAATCAGTTCTGATGGCTACACCTTC. Encoded protein: CAWSEISSDGYTF.

Note on this clone: Other DNA variants within this sample encode the same CDR3. The V and J genes are TRBV5-1 and TRBJ1-1; 10 nucleotides agree with TRBD1. This CDR3 is built from 13 residues. With 3 bases clipped from V and 5 bases from J, the junction kept 1 base outside the gene matches. Looked up from germline, CDR1 is SGHRS and CDR2 is YFSETQ. CDR3: CASSWTGGTEAFF. The CDR3 DNA reads TGCGCCAGCAGCTGGACAGGGGGAACTGAAGCTTTCTTT.

V and J are TRBV9 and TRBJ2-3, with D possibly being TRBD2 (6 bases). V lost 4 bases and J lost 5, with 17 bases in between. CDR1 is SGDLS, CDR2 YYNGEE, per germline. The CDR3 loop spans 15 amino acids. The CDR3 loop is CASSPFGGLIDTQYF. The CDR3, as DNA: TGTGCCAGCAGCCCCTTCGGGGGATTGATAGATACGCAGTATTTT.

The J gene is TRBJ2-3, the V gene TRBV7-9; no clear D gene. This CDR3 spans 12 amino acids. Per germline, CDR1 SEHNR and CDR2 FQNEAQ (reference sequence). Trimming removed 0 bases from V and 6 bases from J, with 4 bases in between. The CDR3 protein is CASSLAIDTQYF. In DNA form, the CDR3 reads TGTGCCAGCAGCTTAGCTATTGATACGCAGTATTTT.

This clone has just a few counts. The chain recombines TRBV23-1 with TRBJ1-1; D unresolved. TRBV23-1 is an ORF, and what it does is uncertain. V lost 4 bases, J lost 1 base, and 16 bases lay in between. The CDR3 loop spans 16 amino acids. CDR3 region: CASSPRREGTNTEAFF. DNA for the CDR3: TGCGCCAGCAGTCCTCGAAGGGAGGGAACGAACACTGAAGCTTTCTTT.

This chain uses TRBV7-2 with TRBJ2-4; no clear D. Germline loops: CDR1 SGHTA, CDR2 FQGNSA. There are 14 residues in the CDR3. The V gene lost 1 base and the J gene lost 3 bases, with 7 bases spanning the gap. For the CDR3, the DNA is TGTGCCAGCAGCTTAGATCCCAGCAAAAACATTCAGTACTTC. The encoded protein is CASSLDPSKNIQYF. The full variable domain, in which reference TRBV7-2 and TRBJ2-4 provide the parts outside the CDR3, is GAGVSQSPSNKVTEKGKDVELRCDPISGHTALYWYRQSLGQGLEFLIYFQGNSAPDKSGLPSDRFSAERTGGSVSTLTIQRTQQEDSAVYLCASSLDPSKNIQYFGAGTRLSVL.

This clone was observed once. This chain uses TRBV6-1 with TRBJ2-1; D not resolved. Trimming shortened V by 4 bases and J by 0 bases, and 19 bases separated the two germline ends. The CDR3 runs to 18 residues. The germline gives CDR1 MNHNS, CDR2 SASEGT. This chain's CDR3 is CASSGKMSSASSYNEQFF. The CDR3 DNA is TGTGCCAGCAGTGGGAAAATGTCGAGCGCCAGCTCCTACAATGAGCAGTTCTTC.

The chain carries TRBV24-1 and TRBJ2-3, with TRBD2 matching over 8 bases. The trim removed 3 bases at V and 0 bases at J, leaving 4 bases unmatched. Germline V gives CDR1 KGHDR, CDR2 SFDVKD. This CDR3 has 16 residues. The CDR3 reads CATSDASGPSTDTQYF. CDR3 sequence (DNA): TGTGCCACCAGTGATGCTAGCGGGCCAAGCACAGATACGCAGTATTTT.

This sequence joins TRBV19 and TRBJ2-5; TRBD2 agrees at 10 bases. V dropped 5 bases and J dropped 1; count of bases not matched to a gene: 7. CDR3 length: 16 residues. Germline V gene sequence: CDR1 LNHDA, CDR2 SQIVND (reference sequence). CDR3 nucleotide sequence: TGTGCCAGTAGTCCAGGTTCTAGCGGGAGCCAAGAGACCCAGTACTTC. The encoded protein is CASSPGSSGSQETQYF.

This chain uses TRBV12-3 or TRBV12-4 with TRBJ1-4; no clear D. The V end was cut by 3 bases, the J end by 8 bases, with 7 bases between. There are 12 residues in the CDR3. CDR3 bases: TGTGCCAGCAGTTTCGCTGGCGAAAAACTGTTTTTT. Its translation is CASSFAGEKLFF.

J is TRBJ2-2 and V is TRBV29-1; D is uncertain. The ends were cut back, 5 bases at V and 8 bases at J, with 9 bases in the middle. Germline assignment: CDR1 SQVTM and CDR2 ANQGSEA. The CDR3 runs 11 residues. CDR3 protein: CSVWSGGELFF. The CDR3 DNA reads TGCAGCGTTTGGAGTGGGGGGGAGCTGTTTTTT.

This chain uses TRBV5-1 with TRBJ1-1; 7 bases fit TRBD1. The ends lost 2 bases at V and 1 base at J; junction bases unmatched: 5. CDR3 length: 15 residues. Germline V gene data show CDR1 as SGHRS and CDR2 as YFSETQ. The CDR3 loop reads CASSLTGTANTEAFF. The CDR3, as DNA: TGCGCCAGCAGCTTAACCGGGACAGCGAACACTGAAGCTTTCTTT.

This sequence joins TRBV7-9 and TRBJ1-3; weak D call: TRBD1 (5 bases). Trimming left V 5 bases short and J 0 bases short, with 11 bases between. Germline V lookup: CDR1 SEHNR, CDR2 FQNEAQ (reference sequence). This CDR3 comprises 15 residues. The CDR3 here is CASSGGEDSGNTIYF. The CDR3 DNA follows: TGTGCCAGCAGCGGAGGGGAAGACTCTGGAAACACCATATATTTT.